The rows below give T cell receptor beta chains drawn from one sample of a study of T cells in Graves' hyperthyroidism and ophthalmopathy. Each CDR3 protein gets one entry after TCRdb re-called the multiplex PCR reads with MiXCR. Among 620,000 or so distinct CDR3 sequences listed, roughly 15% were seen once. Material for sequencing was blood. These receptors all come from a woman aged 50 to 60 with Graves' ophthalmopathy. The CDR3 runs from the conserved cysteine through the conserved F or W. The D gene is left open where the match is weak. A clone size is listed for some rows: how often the clone was seen (once, few, many), or a class if it is expanded.

d_gene,j_gene,abundance,v_gene,CDR3nt,CDR3aa
.,TRBJ1-6,few,TRBV20-1,TGCAGTGCTAGTCGGCCAGCTACTGAGGTATCACCCCTCCACTTT,CSASRPATEVSPLHF
.,TRBJ1-1,few,TRBV12-3/TRBV12-4,TGTGCCAGCAGTTTAGCTGTTCGGGGGGGCCCTGAAGCTTTCTTT,CASSLAVRGGPEAFF
.,TRBJ2-5,many,TRBV12-3/TRBV12-4,TGTGCCAGCAGTTTTGGTGGGGGGGAGACCCAGTACTTC,CASSFGGGETQYF
.,TRBJ2-1,.,TRBV24-1,TGTGCCACCAGTGCATTTGGAGTTGACTCCTACAATGAGCAGTTCTTC,CATSAFGVDSYNEQFF
TRBD1,TRBJ2-1,.,TRBV19,TGTGCCAGTAGTAAGGGGACAGGGGGCGATGAGCAGTTCTTC,CASSKGTGGDEQFF
TRBD1,TRBJ2-7,many,TRBV7-2,TGTGCCAGCAGCTTAGGACAGGGGGCTTTCTACGAGCAGTACTTC,CASSLGQGAFYEQYF
TRBD1,TRBJ2-7,.,TRBV28,TGTGCCAGCAGGACCTTGGACAGGGTCCACGAGCAGTACTTC,CASRTLDRVHEQYF
TRBD2,TRBJ2-1,.,TRBV14,TGTGCCAGCAGCCAATTTGTGGGCGGGAGTTCCAACAATGAGCAGTTCTTC,CASSQFVGGSSNNEQFF
TRBD2,TRBJ2-7,few,TRBV20-1,TGCAGTGCTGGATACCTGAAAGGACTAGCTCGATCCTACGAGCAGTACTTC,CSAGYLKGLARSYEQYF
TRBD1,TRBJ2-6,many,TRBV6-1,TGTGCCAGCCGGGACAGGGCCGCTGGGGCCAACGTCCTGACTTTC,CASRDRAAGANVLTF
.,TRBJ1-2,many,TRBV28,TGTGCCAGCAGTTTCACAGGGCGAGGCTACACCTTC,CASSFTGRGYTF